The clone carrying this TCR beta chain occurred once. Just one base apart from a much larger clone, this may be a read error. V lost 5 bases, J lost 6 bases, and 16 bases lay in between. Germline CDR1 SGHVS, CDR2 FNYEAQ. The CDR3 has 14 amino acids. This entry is derived from a study of T cell repertoires in cytomegalovirus infection. Via MiXCR, TCRdb re-called the reads, giving one row per CDR3 protein. The data hold roughly 230,000 distinct CDR3 sequences, with around an eighth observed a single time. This chain uses TRBV7-6 with TRBJ1-1, with D perhaps TRBD1 (5 bases). This TCR derives from a human donor in good health (CMV status not recorded). Some clones in this sample may be carry-over from other donors' samples. The source material was PBMCs. The CDR3 here is CASSRGSRTSEAFF. CDR3 nucleotides: TGTGCCAGCAGCCGGGGGTCACGGACATCTGAAGCTTTCTTT.